Presented here are 32 T cell receptor beta chains from one specimen sequenced in a study of Ad26.COV2.S vaccination and SARS-CoV-2 variants. The treatment denotes: about 20 received Ad26.COV2.S at low or high dose, single or two shots; about 5 received placebo; per-sample allocation not given. Following the first vaccine or placebo injection, samples were taken on day 63. Clones were read by immunoSEQ multiplex PCR, and TCRdb kept only the in-frame ones, dropping some. This table holds roughly 680,000 clones, about 89% found once. The specimen comprised peripheral blood, sampled in a trial of Ad26.COV2.S vaccine versus placebo. The receptor source for this set is a person between 18 and 65 years old who received the Ad26.COV2.S COVID-19 vaccine or a placebo.

This chain joins TRBV5-6 and TRBJ1-4; TRBD1 agrees at 8 bases. This CDR3 comprises 14 residues. Germline-derived CDR1 and CDR2 are SGHDT and YYEEEE. Trimming cost V 4 bases and J 8 bases; bases outside gene matches: 7. CDR3 sequence (DNA): TGTGCCAGCAGCCCGACAGGGGCGCGGGAAAAACTGTTTTTT. Translation gives CASSPTGAREKLFF.

This chain's CDR3 is CASSLMGLPYEQYF. The CDR3 coding sequence is TGTGCCAGCAGCTTGATGGGACTGCCCTACGAGCAGTACTTC. The chain uses TRBV5-6 and TRBJ2-7; maybe TRBD2 (6 bases). The germline V gene has CDR1 SGHDT and CDR2 YYEEEE. The CDR3 loop spans 14 amino acids. The ends were cut back, 1 base at V and 2 bases at J, with 10 bases in the middle. The full variable domain, with the rest looked up from reference TRBV5-6 and TRBJ2-7, is DAGVTQSPTHLIKTRGQQVTLRCSPKSGHDTVSWYQQALGQGPQFIFQYYEEEERQRGNFPDRFSGHQFPNYSSELNVNALLLGDSALYLCASSLMGLPYEQYFGPGTRLTVT.

The J gene is TRBJ1-2, the V gene TRBV4-3; D is possibly TRBD1 (5 bases). The V gene lost 0 bases and the J gene lost 5 bases, with 13 bases spanning the gap. The CDR3 spans 15 residues. Germline lookup yields CDR1 LGHNA and CDR2 YSLEER. The CDR3 reads CASSQEGPDSYGYTF. The CDR3 DNA reads as TGCGCCAGCAGCCAAGAGGGGCCGGATTCATATGGCTACACCTTC.

The rearrangement uses TRBV7-9 and TRBJ1-6; no reliable D call. CDR1 and CDR2 from the germline V gene are SEHNR and FQNEAQ (reference sequence). The CDR3 is 13 residues long. V lost 5 bases and J 7 bases, leaving 9 bases between the germline ends. CDR3 residues: CASSKDGNSPLHF. Here the CDR3 DNA reads TGTGCCAGCAGCAAGGACGGCAATTCACCCCTCCACTTT.

The chain carries TRBV27 and TRBJ1-5; TRBD1 agrees at 7 bases. Per germline, CDR1 MNHEY and CDR2 SMNVEV (reference sequence). The CDR3 spans 16 residues. With V trimmed by 5 bases and J by 3 bases, 10 bases remained unmatched. CDR3 protein: CASSPKGTVINQPQHF. In DNA, the CDR3 is TGTGCCAGCAGTCCCAAGGGGACAGTGATCAATCAGCCCCAGCATTTT.

CDR3 DNA sequence: TGTGCCAGCAGCTTAACCCTGACTAGCTCCAATGAGCAGTTCTTC. Translated: CASSLTLTSSNEQFF. V usage is TRBV11-2 and J usage is TRBJ2-1; 7 bases are shared with TRBD2. Germline CDR1 reads SGHAT; CDR2 reads FQNNGV. The J segment lost 6 bases and the V segment lost 2 bases, leaving 7 bases of the junction unmatched. This CDR3 is built from 15 residues.

The rearrangement joins TRBV30 to TRBJ2-7; either TRBD1 or TRBD2 may supply D (5 bases each). Trimming shortened V by 4 bases and J by 0 bases, and 16 bases separated the two germline ends. The CDR3 spans 15 residues. The V gene's germline CDR1 is GTSNPN and CDR2 SVGIG (reference sequence). CDR3: CAWIPRGAASYEQYF. DNA for the CDR3: TGTGCCTGGATCCCGAGAGGGGCCGCCTCCTACGAGCAGTACTTC.

This sequence joins TRBV6-2 or TRBV6-3 and TRBJ2-3; D not resolved. The CDR3 runs 16 residues. Germline V gene data show CDR1 as MNHEY and CDR2 as SVGEGT. Trimming left V 5 bases short and J 0 bases short, with 15 bases between. Written as DNA, the CDR3 is TGTGCCAGCAGTAGGTCTGCACCTCCTAGCACAGATACGCAGTATTTT. Residues: CASSRSAPPSTDTQYF.

This chain connects TRBV5-1 to TRBJ2-2, with 8 positions matching TRBD2. The CDR3 length is 15 residues. V lost 4 bases to trimming and J lost 4 bases; unmatched junction nucleotides: 6. Germline lookup yields CDR1 SGHRS and CDR2 YFSETQ. For the CDR3, the DNA is TGCGCCAGCAGCCCGGGGGGGTTTGGCACCGGGGAGCTGTTTTTT. It specifies CASSPGGFGTGELFF.

This clone was observed a few times. The chain recombines TRBV2 with TRBJ2-1, with 13 bases fitting TRBD2. Losses at the gene ends were 8 bases for V and 10 bases for J; bases not matched to a gene: 11. This CDR3 contains 15 residues. CDR1 and CDR2 from the germline V gene are SNHLY and FYNNEI. The DNA of the CDR3 is TGTGCCAGCCCCCGGACTAGCGGGGGTTCGGGGGAGCAGTTCTTC. This translates into CASPRTSGGSGEQFF.

The chain combines TRBV7-8 with TRBJ2-5; a possible D gene is TRBD2 (5 bases). This CDR3 contains 12 residues. Trimming shortened V by 3 bases and J by 5 bases, and 7 bases separated the two germline ends. Germline assignment: CDR1 SGHVS and CDR2 FQNEAQ. This CDR3 is CASSLTTETQYF. CDR3 bases: TGTGCCAGCAGCTTGACTACGGAGACCCAGTACTTC.

The chain couples TRBV27 to TRBJ1-6; TRBD1 agrees at 10 bases. CDR3 size: 18 residues. With V trimmed by 6 bases and J by 9 bases, 17 bases remained unmatched. The germline V gene has CDR1 MNHEY and CDR2 SMNVEV (reference sequence). This CDR3 is CASRSQGGTGQGTSPLHF. In nucleotides, the CDR3 is TGTGCCAGCAGGTCTCAAGGAGGGACGGGACAGGGGACTTCACCCCTCCACTTT.

The chain carries TRBV5-4 and TRBJ2-7; 7 bases fit TRBD2. The CDR3 extends over 13 amino acids. Trimming took 5 bases from V and 7 from J; bases not matched to a gene: 9. Germline V lookup: CDR1 SGHNT, CDR2 YYREEE (reference sequence). The CDR3: CASRRPGGGEQYF. In nucleotides, the CDR3 is TGTGCCAGCAGACGACCCGGGGGAGGGGAGCAGTACTTC. Supplemented by reference TRBV5-4 and TRBJ2-7, the full variable domain reads ETGVTQSPTHLIKTRGQQVTLRCSSQSGHNTVSWYQQALGQGPQFIFQYYREEENGRGNFPPRFSGLQFPNYSSELNVNALELDDSALYLCASRRPGGGEQYFGPGTRLTVT.

This clone was counted ten times or more. This chain connects TRBV4-2 to TRBJ2-1; D is perhaps TRBD2 (6 bases). The V end lost 1 base, the J end lost 0 bases, and 10 bases lay between the germline ends. This CDR3 spans 16 amino acids. Germline V gene data show CDR1 as LGHNA and CDR2 as YNFKEQ. The CDR3 bases are TGTGCCAGCAGCCAAGCCGGCGGGACCTCCTACAATGAGCAGTTCTTC. Amino acids: CASSQAGGTSYNEQFF.

This chain uses TRBV11-2 with TRBJ2-7; D not certain. Trimming left V 4 bases short and J 0 bases short, with 10 bases between. The CDR3 length is 14 residues. The germline V gene has CDR1 SGHAT and CDR2 FQNNGV. CDR3 region: CASSSPTSSYEQYF. The CDR3 nucleotides are TGTGCCAGCAGCTCGCCAACAAGCTCCTACGAGCAGTACTTC.

This chain joins TRBV11-1 and TRBJ1-4; D is uncertain. This CDR3 comprises 16 residues. Trimming removed 5 bases at V and 7 bases at J, with 20 bases between. The germline V gene encodes CDR1 SGHAT and CDR2 FQDESV (reference sequence). Here the CDR3 reads CASSPRWEEAGEKLFF. The CDR3 DNA follows: TGTGCCAGCAGCCCTCGTTGGGAGGAAGCCGGTGAAAAACTGTTTTTT.

V is TRBV19 and J is TRBJ1-2; no firm D call. The CDR3 has 13 residues. V shed 3 bases and J shed 1 base, with 6 bases lying between them. Germline V lookup: CDR1 LNHDA, CDR2 SQIVND (reference sequence). The CDR3 reads CASSMRGNYGYTF. The CDR3 nucleotides read TGTGCCAGTAGTATGCGCGGTAACTATGGCTACACCTTC. The full variable domain, in which reference TRBV19 and TRBJ1-2 provide the parts outside the CDR3, is DGGITQSPKYLFRKEGQNVTLSCEQNLNHDAMYWYRQDPGQGLRLIYYSQIVNDFQKGDIAEGYSVSREKKESFPLTVTSAQKNPTAFYLCASSMRGNYGYTFGSGTRLTVV.

The V call is TRBV15, the J call TRBJ2-5; TRBD2 matches 8 bases. With 1 base clipped from V and 5 bases from J, the junction kept 6 bases outside the gene matches. Germline V CDR1 and CDR2: LNHNV, YYDKDF (reference sequence). The length of the CDR3 is 15 residues. The CDR3 here is CATSRGREGVETQYF. Here the CDR3 DNA reads TGTGCCACCAGCAGAGGACGGGAGGGGGTGGAGACCCAGTACTTC.

The chain recombines TRBV20-1 with TRBJ2-2, with unresolved D. Trimming pared 3 bases from V and 5 bases from J, leaving 4 bases between. Per germline, CDR1 DFQATT and CDR2 SNEGSKA (reference sequence). The length of the CDR3 is 11 residues. CDR3 nucleotide sequence: TGCAGTGCTAGTAGAACCGGGGAGCTGTTTTTT. It codes for CSASRTGELFF.

CDR3 in DNA: TGCAGTGCTGGCAGGATCTATGGCTACACCTTC. Translating gives CSAGRIYGYTF. V gene TRBV20-1 combines with J gene TRBJ1-2; D not certain. The CDR3 is 11 amino acids. Trimming pared 5 bases from V and 4 bases from J, leaving 8 bases between. Germline V gene lookup returns CDR1 DFQATT and CDR2 SNEGSKA (reference sequence).

The rearrangement uses TRBV7-2 and TRBJ1-4; D gene ambiguous. Deletions cut 5 bases from V and 0 bases from J, with 10 bases between. The CDR3 sequence is 15 residues long. Germline lookup yields CDR1 SGHTA and CDR2 FQGNSA. The CDR3 loop reads CASSPPGSTNEKLFF. The CDR3 DNA is TGTGCCAGCAGCCCACCGGGGTCAACTAATGAAAAACTGTTTTTT.

This chain connects TRBV7-9 to TRBJ2-1, with D unresolved. The CDR3 covers 15 residues. With 5 bases removed from V and 0 bases from J, the gap between germline ends came to 11 bases. Germline CDR1 and CDR2: SEHNR and FQNEAQ (reference sequence). The CDR3 bases are TGTGCCAGCAGCCTACTGGGTTTCTCCTACAATGAGCAGTTCTTC. Translated: CASSLLGFSYNEQFF.

The chain couples TRBV18 to TRBJ1-5, with D possibly matching TRBD1 (6 bases). Germline-derived CDR1 and CDR2 are KGHSH and LQKENI. The V and J ends lost 2 bases and 5 bases respectively, with 13 bases between them. The CDR3 loop spans 15 amino acids. For the CDR3, the DNA is TGTGCCAGCTCACCAGAAGGAGGGGGGGATCAGCCCCAGCATTTT. Protein sequence: CASSPEGGGDQPQHF.

The V call is TRBV21-1, the J call TRBJ2-3; the DNA was not compared with TRBD1, the D call given in the table. TRBV21-1 is reported as a pseudogene. CDR3 length: 18 amino acids. The CDR3 reads CASSKALAGDREADTQYF. In nucleotides, the CDR3 is TGTGCCAGCAGCAAAGCCCTCGCGGGGGACAGGGAGGCAGATACGCAGTATTTT.

V usage is TRBV29-1 and J usage is TRBJ2-1; 10 bases line up with TRBD2. V trimming: 2 bases; J trimming: 5 bases; junction bases outside the gene matches: 6. This CDR3 is 15 amino acids long. Per germline, CDR1 SQVTM and CDR2 ANQGSEA. For the CDR3, the DNA is TGCAGCGTTGAAAACGGACTAGCGGTGAACAATGAGCAGTTCTTC. It is translated as CSVENGLAVNNEQFF.

This sequence joins TRBV7-2 and TRBJ2-3; D is possibly TRBD2 (5 bases). The CDR3 extends over 14 amino acids. Germline V gives CDR1 SGHTA, CDR2 FQGNSA. Trimming cost V 5 bases and J 4 bases, with 13 bases left between them. Here the CDR3 DNA reads TGTGCCAGCAGCCGTAAACTAGGGTCAGATACGCAGTATTTT. It translates to CASSRKLGSDTQYF.

The chain is built from TRBV19 and TRBJ1-5; D may be TRBD1 (6 bases). Trimming removed 6 bases from V and 7 bases from J, with 19 bases in between. The CDR3 extends over 15 amino acids. CDR1 and CDR2 from the germline V gene are LNHDA and SQIVND (reference sequence). The CDR3 region has the DNA TGTGCCAGTAGCCCCCGGGGGGCTATAGGCCAGCCCCAGCATTTT. Its translation is CASSPRGAIGQPQHF.

This clone was counted between two and nine times. V gene TRBV15 combines with J gene TRBJ2-7; the D is unclear. The CDR3 totals 16 residues. V lost 0 bases and J 0 bases, leaving 12 bases between the germline ends. Germline lookup yields CDR1 LNHNV and CDR2 YYDKDF (reference sequence). The CDR3 sequence: CATSRDPPVLSYEQYF. CDR3 bases: TGTGCCACCAGCAGAGATCCCCCGGTCCTCTCCTACGAGCAGTACTTC.

The chain couples TRBV7-2 to TRBJ2-7; D might be TRBD2 (5 bases). Germline V gene lookup returns CDR1 SGHTA and CDR2 FQGNSA. This CDR3 spans 13 amino acids. The V end was cut by 5 bases, the J end by 4 bases, with 12 bases between. CDR3 nucleotides: TGTGCCAGCAGCCAAGTCGGGGTTTACGAGCAGTACTTC. Its protein product is CASSQVGVYEQYF. The complete variable domain, with remaining parts taken from reference TRBV7-2 and TRBJ2-7, reads GAGVSQSPSNKVTEKGKDVELRCDPISGHTALYWYRQSLGQGLEFLIYFQGNSAPDKSGLPSDRFSAERTGGSVSTLTIQRTQQEDSAVYLCASSQVGVYEQYFGPGTRLTVT.

The J gene is TRBJ2-6, the V gene TRBV13; D is possibly TRBD1 (6 bases). V shed 5 bases and J shed 3 bases, with 11 bases lying between them. Germline CDR1 is PRHDT and CDR2 is FYEKMQ (reference sequence). The CDR3 loop spans 15 amino acids. The CDR3 region is CASSRQDLGANVLTF. The CDR3 coding sequence is TGTGCCAGCAGCCGACAGGATCTTGGGGCCAACGTCCTGACTTTC.

The V gene is TRBV5-1, the J gene TRBJ2-5, with 7 positions matching TRBD1. CDR3 length: 15 residues. V was clipped by 3 bases and J by 2 bases; unmatched bases: 7. From germline, CDR1 is SGHRS and CDR2 YFSETQ. The CDR3 reads CASSWRQGLQETQYF. CDR3 DNA sequence: TGCGCCAGCAGCTGGAGACAGGGCCTACAAGAGACCCAGTACTTC.

The chain uses TRBV5-4 and TRBJ2-7; TRBD1 matches 8 bases. V dropped 4 bases and J dropped 5; count of bases not matched to a gene: 17. The CDR3 runs to 17 residues. Germline CDR1 reads SGHNT; CDR2 reads YYREEE (reference sequence). The CDR3 nucleotides are TGTGCCAGCAGCAGTCGCCCATTCGGGACAGGTGGCCACGAGCAGTACTTC. This sequence encodes CASSSRPFGTGGHEQYF.